These 20 T cell receptor beta chains originate from one sample sequenced in a study of patients and donors after allogeneic stem cell transplantation. TCRdb passed the RT-PCR reads through MiXCR, listing each CDR3 protein once. The sample shows 920,000 or so distinct CDR3 sequences, around 17% of them seen only once. The sample was blood, either unsorted or a sorted T cell fraction (not recorded which). The source is a human donor who was either an allogeneic HSCT recipient or a stem cell or donor lymphocyte infusion donor (not recorded which). It is not recorded whose cells these are; they may come from a transplant donor.

The V call is TRBV9, the J call TRBJ1-2; 7 bases are a match to TRBD1. After removal of 3 bases from V and 8 bases from J, the junction contained 13 bases not matched to a gene. The CDR3 is 15 residues long. Germline CDR1 and CDR2: SGDLS and YYNGEE. CDR3 coding DNA: TGTGCCAGCAGCGGGGAAGAGCGACAGGGCGGCGGCTACACCTTC. It encodes CASSGEERQGGGYTF.

This chain connects TRBV24-1 to TRBJ2-7, with unresolved D. The length of the CDR3 is 13 residues. V gave up 3 bases and J gave up 7 bases, with 12 bases separating them. Germline V gene sequence: CDR1 KGHDR, CDR2 SFDVKD. The DNA for the CDR3 is TGTGCCACCAGTGATCCCTCTTTGAGGGAGCAGTACTTC. Its protein is CATSDPSLREQYF.

V gene TRBV7-8 combines with J gene TRBJ1-3, with D hard to call. CDR1 and CDR2 from the germline V gene are SGHVS and FQNEAQ. V was cut by 5 bases and J by 7 bases, with 9 bases left in between. The CDR3 extends over 12 amino acids. The CDR3 region has the DNA TGTGCCAGCAGCCACAAACTGAACACCATATATTTT. As protein: CASSHKLNTIYF.

The chain employs TRBV6-1 and TRBJ2-4; TRBD1 or TRBD2 may be the D gene (5 bases each). V lost 6 bases and J 7 bases, leaving 22 bases between the germline ends. Per the germline V gene, CDR1 is MNHNS and CDR2 is SASEGT. The CDR3 totals 16 residues. In nucleotides, the CDR3 is TGTGCCAGCAGCGCCCTAGGGACGGCGGGCAGGAACATTCAGTACTTC. Residues: CASSALGTAGRNIQYF.

The V call is TRBV20-1, the J call TRBJ1-1, with 9 bases fitting TRBD1. Germline-derived CDR1 and CDR2 are DFQATT and SNEGSKA (reference sequence). The CDR3 totals 12 residues. Trimming at V came to 6 bases and at J to 11 bases, leaving 10 bases not matched to a gene. CDR3 DNA: TGCAGTGCGGGACAGGGCCAAAGGGGGGCTTTCTTT. This encodes CSAGQGQRGAFF.

This clonotype was seen more than once but under ten times. V is TRBV4-2 and J is TRBJ2-5, with 11 nucleotides matching TRBD2. The germline V gene encodes CDR1 LGHNA and CDR2 YNFKEQ. CDR3 length equals 18 residues. With 0 bases clipped from V and 3 bases from J, the junction kept 9 bases outside the gene matches. The CDR3 loop reads CASSQDITSGGIKETQYF. The CDR3 bases are TGTGCCAGCAGCCAAGATATAACTAGCGGGGGCATAAAAGAGACCCAGTACTTC.

This clonotype was observed a handful of times. J is TRBJ2-2 and V is TRBV5-5, with 8 bases lining up with TRBD2. Germline CDR1 is SGHKS and CDR2 is YYEKEE (reference sequence). The CDR3 is 16 residues long. J was trimmed by 2 bases and V by 4 bases; bases with no gene match: 7. The CDR3 loop is CASSNPGLENTGELFF. The CDR3 DNA reads as TGTGCCAGCAGCAATCCGGGACTAGAAAACACCGGGGAGCTGTTTTTT.

This clonotype was picked up a small number of times. The chain has TRBV24-1 and TRBJ2-5; D is perhaps TRBD2 (6 bases). The germline V gene encodes CDR1 KGHDR and CDR2 SFDVKD. The CDR3 extends over 13 amino acids. With 5 bases removed from V and 0 bases from J, the gap between germline ends came to 6 bases. CDR3 DNA: TGTGCCACCAGTGGCGGGAACCAAGAGACCCAGTACTTC. Its protein product is CATSGGNQETQYF.

This clonotype was recorded a few times. The V call is TRBV12-3 or TRBV12-4, the J call TRBJ2-1, with D possibly matching TRBD1 (5 bases). V lost 7 bases, J lost 4 bases, and 11 bases lay in between. The CDR3 totals 13 residues. The CDR3 is CASKLGAYNEQFF. DNA of the CDR3: TGTGCCAGCAAGTTAGGGGCTTACAATGAGCAGTTCTTC.

This chain connects TRBV9 to TRBJ2-7; D call uncertain. Germline lookup yields CDR1 SGDLS and CDR2 YYNGEE. CDR3 length: 14 residues. V was pared by 2 bases and J by 2 bases, with 11 bases between. CDR3: CASSVYSEAYEQYF. CDR3 sequence (DNA): TGTGCCAGCAGCGTTTATTCCGAGGCCTACGAGCAGTACTTC. Variable domain in full (rest from reference TRBV9 and TRBJ2-7): DSGVTQTPKHLITATGQRVTLRCSPRSGDLSVYWYQQSLDQGLQFLIQYYNGEERAKGNILERFSAQQFPDLHSELNLSSLELGDSALYFCASSVYSEAYEQYFGPGTRLTVT.

In this sample, this clonotype turned up a few times. The rearrangement joins TRBV20-1 to TRBJ1-6; tentative D call: TRBD1 (6 bases). Trimming pared 6 bases from V and 10 bases from J, leaving 19 bases between. CDR1 is DFQATT, CDR2 SNEGSKA, per germline (reference sequence). The CDR3 length is 14 residues. The CDR3 bases are TGCAGTGCCCCTGGGGGGCGGCTAGAATCACCCCTCCACTTT. Its protein is CSAPGGRLESPLHF.

The chain is built from TRBV6-1 and TRBJ2-1, with 11 bases that match TRBD2. Germline loops: CDR1 MNHNS, CDR2 SASEGT. The CDR3 length is 14 residues. V was clipped by 6 bases and J by 10 bases; unmatched bases: 8. CDR3 protein: CASRRETSGIEQFF. The CDR3 DNA is TGTGCCAGCAGACGCGAGACTAGCGGGATCGAGCAGTTCTTC.

This clonotype was detected a few times. The V call is TRBV7-2, the J call TRBJ1-6; weak D call: TRBD1 (6 bases). V was clipped by 2 bases and J by 8 bases, with 13 bases between them. Germline V gives CDR1 SGHTA, CDR2 FQGNSA. The CDR3 consists of 15 residues. The CDR3 loop is CASSLKGDKYSPLHF. CDR3 bases: TGTGCCAGCAGCTTAAAGGGGGACAAATATTCACCCCTCCACTTT.

The rearrangement joins TRBV6-2 or TRBV6-3 to TRBJ1-1; no definite D call. The CDR3 covers 14 residues. The V gene lost 2 bases and the J gene lost 6 bases, with 13 bases spanning the gap. CDR1 and CDR2 (germline): MNHEY, SVGEGT. The CDR3 sequence is CASSYDFTEPEAFF. CDR3 in DNA: TGTGCCAGCAGTTACGATTTCACAGAGCCTGAAGCTTTCTTT.

The chain carries TRBV25-1 and TRBJ2-1, with a possible D match to TRBD2 (6 bases). There are 15 residues in the CDR3. V was cut by 1 base and J by 6 bases, with 13 bases left in between. Germline V gene sequence: CDR1 MGHDK, CDR2 SYGVNS. The CDR3 nucleotides read TGTGCCAGCAGTGAATCAGGCCGGGGGTCCAATGAGCAGTTCTTC. Its protein is CASSESGRGSNEQFF. The full variable domain, its missing parts supplied by reference TRBV25-1 and TRBJ2-1, is EADIYQTPRYLVIGTGKKITLECSQTMGHDKMYWYQQDPGMELHLIHYSYGVNSTEKGDLSSESTVSRIRTEHFPLTLESARPSHTSQYLCASSESGRGSNEQFFGPGTRLTVL.

The genes are TRBV5-1 and TRBJ1-4; D ambiguous. Per germline, CDR1 SGHRS and CDR2 YFSETQ. Trimming left V 3 bases short and J 5 bases short, with 11 bases between. This CDR3 is built from 14 residues. The CDR3 here is CASSSTTGNEKLFF. The DNA of the CDR3 is TGCGCCAGCAGCTCGACGACGGGAAATGAAAAACTGTTTTTT.

The chain has TRBV20-1 and TRBJ1-2; the D is unclear. This CDR3 has 14 residues. V dropped 6 bases and J dropped 2 bases, with 16 bases sitting between them. Germline-derived CDR1 and CDR2 are DFQATT and SNEGSKA (reference sequence). This CDR3 is CSAIQPQVNYGYTF. Here the CDR3 DNA reads TGCAGTGCCATACAACCCCAGGTGAACTATGGCTACACCTTC.

The chain combines TRBV20-1 with TRBJ1-2; D not resolved. V lost 3 bases and J 8 bases, leaving 10 bases between the germline ends. This CDR3 is built from 11 residues. Germline V CDR1 and CDR2: DFQATT, SNEGSKA (reference sequence). The CDR3 region is CSASTYVGYTF. CDR3 DNA: TGCAGTGCTAGCACCTATGTAGGCTACACCTTC.

This clonotype has more than one count but fewer than ten. The chain employs TRBV15 and TRBJ1-3; no clear D gene. CDR3 length: 15 amino acids. Trimming left V 0 bases short and J 2 bases short, with 8 bases between. Germline lookup yields CDR1 LNHNV and CDR2 YYDKDF (reference sequence). In nucleotides, the CDR3 is TGTGCCACCAGCAGAGATGGGAGGGCTGGAAACACCATATATTTT. Its translation is CATSRDGRAGNTIYF.

The chain employs TRBV4-3 and TRBJ1-6; D is ambiguous. The V gene's germline CDR1 is LGHNA and CDR2 YSLEER. Trimming cost V 0 bases and J 9 bases, with 24 bases left between them. The CDR3 covers 19 residues. Written as DNA, the CDR3 is TGCGCCAGCAGCCAAGATATCCTCCGAGAGGGAATTCTTTTTTCACCCCTCCACTTT. Translation: CASSQDILREGILFSPLHF.